These 28 T cell receptor beta chains were all obtained from the same sample, sequenced in a study of brain T cells in children with intractable seizures. The data were produced by immunoSEQ multiplex PCR, yet TCRdb's version contains in-frame clones alone and is incomplete. The sample lists tens of thousands of clones, more than 95% occurring once. Source: peripheral blood, taken at surgery. The receptors come from a boy under two years old with focal cortical dysplasia and intractable seizures.

This clone was detected a few times. The chain couples TRBV7-9 to TRBJ1-4; 8 bases map to TRBD1. CDR1 and CDR2 from the germline V gene are SEHNR and FQNEAQ (reference sequence). The CDR3 runs to 14 residues. V was pared by 2 bases and J by 6 bases, with 2 bases of the junction left unmatched. For the CDR3, the DNA is TGTGCCAGCAGCTTAATACAGGGGGATGAAAAACTGTTTTTT. This translates into CASSLIQGDEKLFF.

The J gene is TRBJ2-3, the V gene TRBV3-1 (or the pseudogene TRBV3-2); TRBD1 matches 8 bases. The germline V gene has CDR1 LGHDT and CDR2 YNNKEL (reference sequence). The ends lost 4 bases at V and 1 base at J; junction bases unmatched: 7. There are 16 residues in the CDR3. CDR3 residues: CASSPLAGGRTDTQYF. CDR3 sequence (DNA): TGTGCCAGCAGCCCGCTGGCAGGGGGCCGCACAGATACGCAGTATTTT.

The rearrangement uses TRBV18 and TRBJ1-2; D is unclear. The V gene lost 3 bases and the J gene lost 1 base, with 6 bases spanning the gap. There are 13 residues in the CDR3. In germline, CDR1 is KGHSH, CDR2 LQKENI. CDR3 nucleotide sequence: TGTGCCAGCTCACCGGACGGTAACTATGGCTACACCTTC. Its translation is CASSPDGNYGYTF.

CDR3: CASSLDLGGLRQYF. The CDR3, as DNA: TGTGCCAGCAGCTTAGATCTGGGGGGACTCCGGCAGTATTTT. V and J are TRBV7-2 and TRBJ2-3, with D perhaps TRBD2 (6 bases). Trimming cost V 1 base and J 11 bases, with 16 bases left between them. Germline V gene data show CDR1 as SGHTA and CDR2 as FQGNSA. CDR3 size: 14 residues.

DNA of the CDR3: TGTGCCAGCACCGGGCGGGACAGGGTTTCTGATGAAAAACTGTTTTTT. It is translated as CASTGRDRVSDEKLFF. The chain recombines TRBV2 with TRBJ1-4; 9 bases agree with TRBD1. The germline V gene encodes CDR1 SNHLY and CDR2 FYNNEI. V lost 7 bases to trimming and J lost 6 bases; unmatched junction nucleotides: 12. The CDR3 has 16 amino acids.

The chain carries TRBV2 and TRBJ2-3; TRBD1 or TRBD2 may be the D gene (5 bases each). The CDR3 contains 15 residues. The germline V gene encodes CDR1 SNHLY and CDR2 FYNNEI. Trimming removed 6 bases at V and 2 bases at J, with 15 bases between. CDR3 DNA: TGTGCCAGCAGGGAACGGGGCGATTTCACAGATACGCAGTATTTT. Translated, it gives CASRERGDFTDTQYF.

The chain joins TRBV7-9 to TRBJ1-2; no clear D. This CDR3 contains 13 residues. CDR1 and CDR2 from the germline V gene are SEHNR and FQNEAQ (reference sequence). V lost 1 base and J 8 bases, leaving 11 bases between the germline ends. The CDR3 nucleotides are TGTGCCAGCAGCTTAGAACCTCAGAGGGGCTACACCTTC. Protein product: CASSLEPQRGYTF.

This chain links TRBV7-8 with TRBJ2-1; D is undetermined. The CDR3 loop spans 14 amino acids. CDR1 is SGHVS and CDR2 is FQNEAQ in the germline V gene. V was pared by 1 base and J by 3 bases, with 7 bases between. The CDR3 region has the DNA TGTGCCAGCAGCTTAGTTCCGTACTACAATGAGCAGTTCTTC. Encoded protein: CASSLVPYYNEQFF.

The chain uses TRBV5-1 and TRBJ2-1; D unresolved. Germline-derived CDR1 and CDR2 are SGHRS and YFSETQ. The length of the CDR3 is 14 residues. The V gene lost 5 bases and the J gene lost 0 bases, with 9 bases spanning the gap. In DNA, the CDR3 is TGCGCCAGCAGTCTAAGTAGCTCCTACAATGAGCAGTTCTTC. Translating it yields CASSLSSSYNEQFF.

The chain is built from TRBV5-1 and TRBJ2-7, with D tentatively TRBD1 or TRBD2 (6 bases each). The CDR3 length is 15 residues. V was trimmed by 0 bases and J by 5 bases, leaving 15 bases between them. Germline V gene lookup returns CDR1 SGHRS and CDR2 YFSETQ. The CDR3 loop is CASSLAVQGGHEQYF. CDR3 DNA: TGCGCCAGCAGCTTGGCCGTACAGGGAGGCCACGAGCAGTACTTC.

The rearrangement links TRBV7-2 to TRBJ1-2, with D unclear. CDR1 and CDR2 (germline): SGHTA, FQGNSA. CDR3 length equals 12 residues. Trimming shortened V by 1 base and J by 7 bases, and 7 bases separated the two germline ends. The CDR3, as DNA: TGTGCCAGCAGCTTAGAGAGTGGTGGCTACACCTTC. It yields the protein CASSLESGGYTF.

This CDR3 reads CASSRPLGRPTQETQYF. The CDR3 region has the DNA TGTGCCAGTAGTAGACCCCTGGGCCGCCCCACCCAAGAGACCCAGTACTTC. The chain combines TRBV19 with TRBJ2-5; D unresolved. Germline lookup yields CDR1 LNHDA and CDR2 SQIVND (reference sequence). Trimming removed 4 bases at V and 1 base at J, with 19 bases between. CDR3 length equals 17 residues.

This clone was counted a single time. The chain recombines TRBV27 with TRBJ2-7; 11 bases align to TRBD2. The CDR3 consists of 15 residues. Germline V lookup: CDR1 MNHEY, CDR2 SMNVEV (reference sequence). Trimming took 4 bases from V and 4 from J; bases not matched to a gene: 6. CDR3 nucleotide sequence: TGTGCCAGCAGTTGGGGACTAGCGGCGCCTTACGAGCAGTACTTC. Translated, it gives CASSWGLAAPYEQYF.

The chain joins TRBV5-4 to TRBJ1-2; TRBD1 is a possible D gene (6 bases). This CDR3 has 15 residues. CDR1 and CDR2 from the germline V gene are SGHNT and YYREEE (reference sequence). The germline V and J ends were trimmed by 4 bases and 3 bases, with 16 bases remaining between them. The CDR3: CASSIGRGKYYGYTF. DNA of the CDR3: TGTGCCAGCAGCATTGGAAGGGGGAAGTACTATGGCTACACCTTC.

This sequence joins TRBV5-1 and TRBJ1-1; possibly TRBD1 for D (5 bases). CDR3 size: 12 residues. Trimming shortened V by 5 bases and J by 3 bases, and 8 bases separated the two germline ends. CDR1 and CDR2 (germline): SGHRS, YFSETQ. The CDR3 sequence: CASRRGDTEAFF. Written as DNA, the CDR3 is TGCGCCAGCAGGAGGGGAGACACTGAAGCTTTCTTT. The full variable domain, completed using reference TRBV5-1 and TRBJ1-1, is KAGVTQTPRYLIKTRGQQVTLSCSPISGHRSVSWYQQTPGQGLQFLFEYFSETQRNKGNFPGRFSGRQFSNSRSEMNVSTLELGDSALYLCASRRGDTEAFFGQGTRLTVV.

The rearrangement links TRBV9 to TRBJ2-7, with D perhaps TRBD2 (5 bases). Germline assignment: CDR1 SGDLS and CDR2 YYNGEE. Trimming removed 5 bases from V and 0 bases from J, with 12 bases in between. The CDR3 is 14 residues long. CDR3 loop: CASSKLGRSYEQYF. In DNA form, the CDR3 reads TGTGCCAGCAGTAAACTAGGACGCTCCTACGAGCAGTACTTC. Drawing the rest from reference TRBV9 and TRBJ2-7, the complete variable domain is DSGVTQTPKHLITATGQRVTLRCSPRSGDLSVYWYQQSLDQGLQFLIQYYNGEERAKGNILERFSAQQFPDLHSELNLSSLELGDSALYFCASSKLGRSYEQYFGPGTRLTVT.

The V call is TRBV10-1, the J call TRBJ2-1; 10 bases map to TRBD2. Germline lookup yields CDR1 WNHNN and CDR2 SYGVQD (reference sequence). Trimming cost V 4 bases and J 4 bases; bases outside gene matches: 1. The CDR3 is 14 amino acids. This CDR3 reads CASSGAGGYNEQFF. The CDR3, as DNA: TGCGCCAGCAGTGGAGCGGGAGGGTACAATGAGCAGTTCTTC.

This rearrangement joins TRBV5-1 to TRBJ1-1; TRBD1 matches at 8 bases. This CDR3 is built from 15 residues. The V and J ends lost 4 bases and 6 bases, in that order; junction bases with no gene match: 11. Germline V gene data show CDR1 as SGHRS and CDR2 as YFSETQ. The CDR3 DNA sequence: TGCGCCAGCAGCATCCAAGGACAGGGACCGGCTGAAGCTTTCTTT. It codes for CASSIQGQGPAEAFF.

The V gene is TRBV5-4, the J gene TRBJ2-3; no firm D call. V lost 4 bases and J 2 bases, leaving 11 bases between the germline ends. The CDR3 has 14 residues. The germline gives CDR1 SGHNT, CDR2 YYREEE (reference sequence). The CDR3, as DNA: TGTGCCAGCAGCACTGACTTATTCACAGATACGCAGTATTTT. Protein sequence: CASSTDLFTDTQYF.

V is TRBV3-1 (or the pseudogene TRBV3-2) and J is TRBJ1-2; D may be TRBD1 (6 bases). CDR1 LGHDT and CDR2 YNNKEL come from the germline V gene (reference sequence). Trimming removed 0 bases from V and 7 bases from J, with 15 bases in between. This CDR3 region has 15 residues. The DNA of the CDR3 is TGTGCCAGCAGCCAAGAGGGGGGCGCGAGGAGTGGCTACACCTTC. Protein: CASSQEGGARSGYTF.

The CDR3 region is CASSGTGDYGVYEQFF. CDR3 in DNA: TGTGCCAGCAGCGGAACCGGGGACTATGGTGTCTACGAGCAGTTCTTC. V gene TRBV9 combines with J gene TRBJ2-1; TRBD2 aligns across 7 bases. J gave up 10 bases and V 3 bases, and 16 bases lay outside the gene matches. CDR1 and CDR2 (germline): SGDLS, YYNGEE. This CDR3 is 16 amino acids long.

The chain is built from TRBV20-1 and TRBJ2-1, with D possibly being TRBD2 (5 bases). V was pared by 3 bases and J by 4 bases, with 13 bases between. The CDR3 sequence is 14 residues long. CDR1 and CDR2 (germline): DFQATT, SNEGSKA (reference sequence). CDR3 in amino acids: CSASAWGAYNEQFF. CDR3 nucleotide sequence: TGCAGTGCTAGTGCGTGGGGAGCATACAATGAGCAGTTCTTC.

The table lists this clone with a count of one. The rearrangement uses TRBV19 and TRBJ1-4, with TRBD1 matching over 8 bases. The J segment lost 4 bases and the V segment lost 5 bases, leaving 6 bases of the junction unmatched. The CDR3 is 15 amino acids. Germline CDR1 is LNHDA and CDR2 is SQIVND (reference sequence). CDR3 in DNA: TGTGCCAGTAGTCCCCGACAGGGGCTTAATGAAAAACTGTTTTTT. Encoded protein: CASSPRQGLNEKLFF. Filled out from reference TRBV19 and TRBJ1-4, the complete variable domain reads DGGITQSPKYLFRKEGQNVTLSCEQNLNHDAMYWYRQDPGQGLRLIYYSQIVNDFQKGDIAEGYSVSREKKESFPLTVTSAQKNPTAFYLCASSPRQGLNEKLFFGSGTQLSVL.

The chain is built from TRBV20-1 and TRBJ2-7, with D possibly being TRBD2 (5 bases). CDR3 length: 11 residues. V lost 3 bases to trimming and J lost 4 bases, with 7 bases between them. Germline CDR1 is DFQATT and CDR2 is SNEGSKA (reference sequence). CDR3 in amino acids: CSARGDYEQYF. In nucleotides, the CDR3 is TGCAGTGCTAGGGGAGATTACGAGCAGTACTTC.

The chain joins TRBV19 to TRBJ1-1; D gene ambiguous. Germline lookup yields CDR1 LNHDA and CDR2 SQIVND (reference sequence). The CDR3 is made up of 15 amino acids. The germline V and J ends were trimmed by 2 bases and 0 bases, with 10 bases remaining between them. The CDR3 coding sequence is TGTGCCAGTAGTATACTAAAGGGTATGAACACTGAAGCTTTCTTT. It encodes CASSILKGMNTEAFF.

This clone was observed once. V is TRBV29-1 and J is TRBJ1-2; 11 bases are shared with TRBD1. Germline values: CDR1 SQVTM, CDR2 ANQGSEA. V gave up 7 bases and J gave up 3 bases; unmatched junction bases: 4. CDR3 size: 13 residues. CDR3 in DNA: TGCAGCGGTGGACAGGGGGCGGACTATGGCTACACCTTC. Protein product: CSGGQGADYGYTF.

The gene calls are TRBV6-6 and TRBJ2-7; the match to TRBD1 covers 7 bases. Germline CDR1 reads MNHNY; CDR2 reads SVGAGI (reference sequence). The CDR3 sequence is 13 residues long. J was trimmed by 4 bases and V by 7 bases; bases with no gene match: 7. The CDR3 protein is CASTRQGTYEQYF. In DNA, the CDR3 is TGTGCCAGCACCCGACAGGGAACGTACGAGCAGTACTTC.

This clone was counted a single time. The chain carries TRBV7-9 and TRBJ1-1, with D unclear. The CDR3 loop spans 12 amino acids. CDR1 and CDR2 (germline): SEHNR, FQNEAQ (reference sequence). V dropped 6 bases and J dropped 5 bases, with 10 bases sitting between them. This chain's CDR3 is CASSAMWTEAFF. CDR3 nucleotide sequence: TGTGCCAGCAGTGCTATGTGGACTGAAGCTTTCTTT.